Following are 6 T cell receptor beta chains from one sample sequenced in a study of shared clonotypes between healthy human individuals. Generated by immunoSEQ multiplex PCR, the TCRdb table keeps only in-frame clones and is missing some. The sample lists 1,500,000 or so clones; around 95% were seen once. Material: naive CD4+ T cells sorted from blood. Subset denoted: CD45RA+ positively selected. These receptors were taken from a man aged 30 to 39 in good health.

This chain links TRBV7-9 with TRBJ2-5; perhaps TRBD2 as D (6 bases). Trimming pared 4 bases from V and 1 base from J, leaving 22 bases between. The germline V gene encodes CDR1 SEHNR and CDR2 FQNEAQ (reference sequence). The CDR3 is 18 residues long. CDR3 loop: CASSSRRRGSFPQETQYF. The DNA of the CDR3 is TGTGCCAGCAGCTCTAGGAGGAGGGGCTCGTTTCCCCAAGAGACCCAGTACTTC. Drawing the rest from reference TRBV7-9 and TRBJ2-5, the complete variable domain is DTGVSQNPRHKITKRGQNVTFRCDPISEHNRLYWYRQTLGQGPEFLTYFQNEAQLEKSRLLSDRFSAERPKGSFSTLEIQRTEQGDSAMYLCASSSRRRGSFPQETQYFGPGTRLLVL.

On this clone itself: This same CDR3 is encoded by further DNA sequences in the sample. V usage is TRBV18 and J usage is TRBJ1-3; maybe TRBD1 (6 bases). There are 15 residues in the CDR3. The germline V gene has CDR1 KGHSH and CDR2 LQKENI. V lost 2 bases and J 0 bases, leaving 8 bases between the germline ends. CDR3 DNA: TGTGCCAGCTCACCAAAGGACAGCTCTGGAAACACCATATATTTT. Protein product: CASSPKDSSGNTIYF.

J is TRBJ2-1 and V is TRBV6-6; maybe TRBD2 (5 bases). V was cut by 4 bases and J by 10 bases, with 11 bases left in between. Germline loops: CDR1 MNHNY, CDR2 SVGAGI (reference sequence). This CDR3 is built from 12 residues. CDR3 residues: CASSSISGEQFF. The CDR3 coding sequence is TGTGCCAGCAGTTCCATTTCGGGGGAGCAGTTCTTC.

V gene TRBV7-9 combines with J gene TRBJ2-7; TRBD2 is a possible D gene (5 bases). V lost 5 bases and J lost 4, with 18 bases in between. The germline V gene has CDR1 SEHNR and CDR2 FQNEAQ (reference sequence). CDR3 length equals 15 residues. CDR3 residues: CASSPRSGERYEQYF. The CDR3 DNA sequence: TGTGCCAGCAGCCCAAGGTCCGGGGAGAGGTACGAGCAGTACTTC.

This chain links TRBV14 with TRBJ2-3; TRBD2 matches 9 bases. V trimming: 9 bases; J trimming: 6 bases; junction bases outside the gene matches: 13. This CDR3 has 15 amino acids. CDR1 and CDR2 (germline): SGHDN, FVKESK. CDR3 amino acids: CASSPRLAGRDTQYF. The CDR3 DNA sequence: TGTGCCAGTTCCCCACGGCTAGCGGGAAGGGATACGCAGTATTTT.

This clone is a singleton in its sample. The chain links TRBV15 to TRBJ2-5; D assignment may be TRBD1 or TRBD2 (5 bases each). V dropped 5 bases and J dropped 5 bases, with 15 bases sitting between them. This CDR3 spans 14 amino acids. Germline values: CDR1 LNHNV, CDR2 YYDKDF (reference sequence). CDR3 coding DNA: TGTGCCACCAGCGACTCCGGGACCGCCGAGACCCAGTACTTC. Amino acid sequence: CATSDSGTAETQYF.